The text below deals with one T cell receptor beta chain. This specimen comes from a study of T cell responses to AZD1222 COVID-19 vaccine. Assay used: immunoSEQ multiplex PCR; TCRdb lists only in-frame clones, some missing. In the table there are tens of thousands of clones, 75% to 90% of which are singletons. The CDR3 spans 13 residues. Germline loops: CDR1 SQVTM, CDR2 ANQGSEA. V was shortened by 6 bases and J by 5 bases, with 16 bases between the two germline ends. The clonotype was recovered from an adult in good health. The chain is built from TRBV29-1 and TRBJ1-1; D is undetermined. The sample in question was peripheral blood, obtained on day 0 of AZD1222 vaccination. DNA for the CDR3: TGCAGCGTCCCTGGCGAGGGTGGGACTGAAGCTTTCTTT. It translates to CSVPGEGGTEAFF.